The 21 T cell receptor beta chains below all came from one sample that was sequenced in a study of memory CD4+ T cells and cytomegalovirus serostatus. Single viable CD3+CD4+CD8-CD45RO+ cells were sorted as the memory CD4+ T cells. Sequencing was performed with immunoSEQ multiplex PCR; in TCRdb, only in-frame clones are kept and a portion is missing. Among 45,000 to 65,000 clones listed, about three quarters were seen once. The sample was memory CD4+ T cells from blood. All receptors come from an adult in good health and CMV-seropositive.

This clone occurred once. The chain links TRBV7-2 to TRBJ1-5, with 7 nucleotides matching TRBD1. Germline trimming cut 3 bases from V and 4 bases from J; bases unmatched to any gene: 12. This CDR3 has 17 amino acids. The V gene's germline CDR1 is SGHTA and CDR2 FQGNSA. The CDR3 DNA sequence: TGTGCCAGCAGCTTGGGGCTAAGACAGGGAGGAAATCAGCCCCAGCATTTT. It codes for CASSLGLRQGGNQPQHF. The full variable domain, completed using reference TRBV7-2 and TRBJ1-5, is GAGVSQSPSNKVTEKGKDVELRCDPISGHTALYWYRQSLGQGLEFLIYFQGNSAPDKSGLPSDRFSAERTGGSVSTLTIQRTQQEDSAVYLCASSLGLRQGGNQPQHFGDGTRLSIL.

The genes are TRBV5-1 and TRBJ2-2, with 11 nucleotides matching TRBD1. The CDR3 loop spans 16 amino acids. V lost 4 bases, J lost 5 bases, and 7 bases stayed unmatched. Germline CDR1 is SGHRS and CDR2 is YFSETQ. The CDR3 DNA reads as TGCGCCAGCAGCACCCGGACAGGGGGCCAAACCGGGGAGCTGTTTTTT. Translation: CASSTRTGGQTGELFF.

The chain joins TRBV29-1 to TRBJ1-3; 8 bases fit TRBD1. Germline V gives CDR1 SQVTM, CDR2 ANQGSEA. There are 13 residues in the CDR3. J was trimmed by 0 bases and V by 7 bases; bases with no gene match: 2. CDR3 nucleotide sequence: TGCAGCGCCGGACAGGGCTCTGGAAACACCATATATTTT. It translates to CSAGQGSGNTIYF.

The gene calls are TRBV19 and TRBJ1-5, with D perhaps matching TRBD1 (6 bases). The germline V gene has CDR1 LNHDA and CDR2 SQIVND (reference sequence). V lost 10 bases and J lost 3, with 13 bases in between. The CDR3 contains 13 residues. CDR3 loop: CAISQGTNQPQHF. DNA for the CDR3: TGTGCCATTTCACAGGGAACCAATCAGCCCCAGCATTTT. The entire variable domain, with the rest obtained from reference TRBV19 and TRBJ1-5, is as follows: DGGITQSPKYLFRKEGQNVTLSCEQNLNHDAMYWYRQDPGQGLRLIYYSQIVNDFQKGDIAEGYSVSREKKESFPLTVTSAQKNPTAFYLCAISQGTNQPQHFGDGTRLSIL.

In DNA form, the CDR3 reads TGCGCCAGCAGCTCTAGGGGGAGTCAGAACACTGAAGCTTTCTTT. Its translation: CASSSRGSQNTEAFF. The chain combines TRBV5-1 with TRBJ1-1; TRBD1 might be the D (6 bases). There are 15 residues in the CDR3. Trimming took 3 bases from V and 1 from J, leaving 13 bases between them. The germline V gene encodes CDR1 SGHRS and CDR2 YFSETQ.

This chain connects TRBV18 to TRBJ2-1, with a possible D match to TRBD2 (5 bases). V shed 2 bases and J shed 5 bases, with 13 bases lying between them. Looked up from germline, CDR1 is KGHSH and CDR2 is LQKENI. The CDR3 length is 15 residues. The CDR3 reads CASSPGRMRDNEQFF. For the CDR3, the DNA is TGTGCCAGCTCACCAGGGCGGATGCGGGACAATGAGCAGTTCTTC.

The rearrangement links TRBV6-5 to TRBJ2-7, with 12 bases lining up with TRBD2. The CDR3 has 16 residues. V was clipped by 0 bases and J by 5 bases; unmatched bases: 5. Germline V gene data show CDR1 as MNHEY and CDR2 as SVGAGI. DNA for the CDR3: TGTGCCAGCAGTTACTCCCGGACTAGCGGGATCCACGAGCAGTACTTC. Residues: CASSYSRTSGIHEQYF.

This chain connects TRBV5-1 to TRBJ2-7; 9 bases agree with TRBD2. This CDR3 contains 15 residues. With V trimmed by 0 bases and J by 3 bases, 4 bases remained unmatched. Germline assignment: CDR1 SGHRS and CDR2 YFSETQ. CDR3 sequence reads: CASSLALREGYEQYF. For the CDR3, the DNA is TGCGCCAGCAGCTTGGCTTTGCGGGAGGGCTACGAGCAGTACTTC.

J is TRBJ2-2 and V is TRBV6-1; D possibly corresponds to TRBD1 (6 bases). This CDR3 region has 16 residues. Germline-derived CDR1 and CDR2 are MNHNS and SASEGT. V was clipped by 1 base and J by 4 bases, with 13 bases between them. The CDR3 region has the DNA TGTGCCAGCAGTGAAGTGCTGGGGGCGCTCACCGGGGAGCTGTTTTTT. Translated: CASSEVLGALTGELFF.

The count of this clone is one. J is TRBJ1-2 and V is TRBV7-8; 10 positions match TRBD1. Germline V gene data show CDR1 as SGHVS and CDR2 as FQNEAQ. V lost 0 bases and J lost 1; bases outside the gene matches: 11. The CDR3 sequence is 19 residues long. DNA for the CDR3: TGTGCCAGCAGCTTAGCGGAGGGGACAGGGGTTCTTGTTAACTATGGCTACACCTTC. Protein sequence: CASSLAEGTGVLVNYGYTF.

The genes are TRBV5-1 and TRBJ2-1; D perhaps matches TRBD1 (6 bases). V was cut by 0 bases and J by 7 bases, with 11 bases left in between. This CDR3 spans 14 amino acids. Germline-derived CDR1 and CDR2 are SGHRS and YFSETQ. The CDR3 bases are TGCGCCAGCAGCTTGGCACAGGGTACGAATGAGCAGTTCTTC. Translating it yields CASSLAQGTNEQFF.

CDR3 residues: CASSTVNYNEQFF. The CDR3 coding sequence is TGTGCCAGTAGTACCGTTAACTACAATGAGCAGTTCTTC. V usage is TRBV19 and J usage is TRBJ2-1; D ambiguous. Germline V gene lookup returns CDR1 LNHDA and CDR2 SQIVND (reference sequence). Trimming took 4 bases from V and 3 from J, leaving 7 bases between them. The CDR3 has 13 amino acids.

This clone has only one observation. The chain joins TRBV19 to TRBJ1-2; TRBD1 is a possible D gene (5 bases). Between the trimmed V and J ends, which lost 5 bases and 3 bases, there was a span of 10 bases. The CDR3 has 13 amino acids. CDR1 and CDR2 (germline): LNHDA, SQIVND (reference sequence). The CDR3 nucleotides read TGTGCCAGTAGTCCAGACAGCTACTATGGCTACACCTTC. Residues: CASSPDSYYGYTF.

This chain joins TRBV4-2 and TRBJ2-1, with TRBD2 matching 10 bases. The junction had 3 bases not matched to a gene; V was cut back by 1 base and J by 6 bases. This CDR3 has 15 residues. Germline lookup yields CDR1 LGHNA and CDR2 YNFKEQ. The CDR3 protein is CASSQALAGANEQFF. The CDR3 DNA follows: TGTGCCAGCAGCCAAGCTCTAGCGGGAGCCAATGAGCAGTTCTTC.

The chain joins TRBV29-1 to TRBJ2-3; D unclear. V lost 7 bases and J lost 1, with 6 bases in between. This CDR3 is 11 amino acids long. Germline lookup yields CDR1 SQVTM and CDR2 ANQGSEA. The CDR3 here is CSGKRTDTQYF. The CDR3 DNA is TGCAGCGGCAAGCGCACAGATACGCAGTATTTT.

This clone occurred a few times. The V gene is TRBV6-1, the J gene TRBJ1-3; D ambiguous. The germline V gene encodes CDR1 MNHNS and CDR2 SASEGT. V lost 3 bases to trimming and J lost 7 bases, with 13 bases between them. This CDR3 region has 14 residues. The DNA of the CDR3 is TGTGCCAGCAGTGACGGCAGAATCGGCAACACCATATATTTT. Its protein is CASSDGRIGNTIYF.

This clone has only one observation. The rearrangement joins TRBV6-5 to TRBJ2-5; the match to TRBD2 covers 8 bases. In germline, CDR1 is MNHEY, CDR2 SVGAGI. The CDR3 sequence is 14 residues long. V lost 2 bases to trimming and J lost 5 bases; unmatched junction nucleotides: 4. CDR3 nucleotides: TGTGCCAGCAGTTACGCGGGAGGAGGGGAGACCCAGTACTTC. Translation: CASSYAGGGETQYF.

The rearrangement joins TRBV6-1 to TRBJ1-2; tentative D call: TRBD1 (5 bases). The CDR3 contains 17 residues. Germline loops: CDR1 MNHNS, CDR2 SASEGT. The V end lost 2 bases, the J end lost 4 bases, and 20 bases lay between the germline ends. The CDR3 loop reads CASSENWGGLKLYGYTF. The CDR3 DNA is TGTGCCAGCAGTGAAAACTGGGGCGGACTAAAGCTCTATGGCTACACCTTC.

In its sample, this clone was seen once. The V gene is TRBV7-2, the J gene TRBJ1-5; possible D gene TRBD1, 5 bases. Germline V CDR1 and CDR2: SGHTA, FQGNSA. There are 15 residues in the CDR3. Deletions cut 1 base from V and 4 bases from J, with 11 bases between. In DNA, the CDR3 is TGTGCCAGCAGCTTAGAGCCGGGGCTTAATCAGCCCCAGCATTTT. It translates to CASSLEPGLNQPQHF.

This clone was counted a few times. In the same sample, other DNA sequences code for this CDR3. This sequence joins TRBV18 and TRBJ2-5; D is ambiguous. This CDR3 has 13 amino acids. CDR1 is KGHSH, CDR2 LQKENI, per germline. V was trimmed by 6 bases and J by 1 base, leaving 9 bases between them. The CDR3 DNA reads as TGTGCCAGCTCTCTAGATATCCAAGAGACCCAGTACTTC. Protein sequence: CASSLDIQETQYF. Combining the CDR3 with reference TRBV18 and TRBJ2-5 gives the whole variable domain NAGVMQNPRHLVRRRGQEARLRCSPMKGHSHVYWYRQLPEEGLKFMVYLQKENIIDESGMPKERFSAEFPKEGPSILRIQQVVRGDSAAYFCASSLDIQETQYFGPGTRLLVL.

This sequence joins TRBV5-5 and TRBJ1-3; no reliable D call. Trimming removed 1 base at V and 4 bases at J, with 3 bases between. Germline V CDR1 and CDR2: SGHKS, YYEKEE (reference sequence). The CDR3 contains 12 residues. In DNA, the CDR3 is TGTGCCAGCAGCTTGCAGGGAAACACCATATATTTT. It specifies CASSLQGNTIYF.